This record concerns one TCR beta chain sequence. Its antigen is unidentified. The data belong to a study of shared clonotypes between healthy human individuals. Clones were sequenced by immunoSEQ multiplex PCR, and TCRdb holds only the in-frame ones, with some missing. The sample has more than 1 million clones; roughly 74% are singletons. Germline trimming cut 4 bases from V and 3 bases from J; bases unmatched to any gene: 17. The germline V gene has CDR1 SGHAT and CDR2 FQNNGV. The CDR3 has 18 amino acids. General study results and limits: For sorted subsets, rarefaction showed incomplete sequencing despite large depth.

The clonotype originates from a man aged 18-30 years in good health. Some clones in this sample may be carry-over from other donors' samples. The chain combines TRBV11-2 with TRBJ2-7; 8 bases align to TRBD2. The material sequenced was memory CD4+ T cells from PBMCs. Stated subset: CD45RA-negative fraction. CDR3 sequence: CASSSGASGPTNFYEQYF. The CDR3 DNA is TGTGCCAGCAGCTCCGGGGCTAGCGGGCCAACCAACTTCTACGAGCAGTACTTC.